This T cell receptor beta chain was profiled in a study of vaccination and CD4 T cells after COVID-19. Notes on this clonotype: Its cognate antigen is unknown.

Treatment: approximately nine-day PBMC culture with coronavirus spike peptide pools or control peptides (ViraFEST assay). Following culture for over 9 days, CD4+ T cells were isolated by negative selection. With the Oncomine TCR Beta short-read assay, DNA from cultured CD4+ T cells was sequenced. In TCRdb, the PCR reads were re-called with MiXCR into one record per CDR3 protein. The sample comprises some 10,000 distinct CDR3 sequences, around 78% of which are singletons, and 6% to 9% rests with the top ten. The TCR originated in a human donor who had recovered from COVID-19. The specimen sequenced was CD4+ T cells from blood, cultured in vitro.

In DNA, the CDR3 is TGTGCCAGCAGTCCCTGGACAGGGGGCTATGGCTACACCTTC. Translating gives CASSPWTGGYGYTF. The chain links TRBV27 to TRBJ1-2, with 10 bases matching TRBD1. V lost 5 bases to trimming and J lost 4 bases; unmatched junction nucleotides: 4. The germline V gene has CDR1 MNHEY and CDR2 SMNVEV (reference sequence). There are 14 residues in the CDR3.